This T cell receptor beta chain was identified during a study of blood T cell repertoires in COVID-19. As for the study in general: Spain, Italy and the United States supplied samples that represented acute and convalescent COVID-19. Sample material is recorded as cDNA or gDNA derived from T cells, B-cell-depleted T cells, or PBMCs.

Across about two dozen US areas, participants ranged in age from about 18 to 100 years. Clones were read by immunoSEQ multiplex PCR, and TCRdb kept only the in-frame ones, dropping some. The table includes fewer than 500,000 clones, about 85% detected once. The CDR3 runs 16 residues. Trimming removed 0 bases from V and 4 bases from J; junction bases left unmatched: 8. Germline V gene lookup returns CDR1 SGDLS and CDR2 YYNGEE. The rearrangement links TRBV9 to TRBJ2-5, with TRBD1 identical over 8 bases. This receptor was taken from a woman in her late teens or twenties with acute COVID-19. Source material: PBMCs or T cells enriched from blood (not recorded which). The CDR3 spells CASSVANQGARETQYF. CDR3 nucleotides: TGTGCCAGCAGCGTAGCGAACCAGGGGGCCCGAGAGACCCAGTACTTC.